Listed below are T cell receptor beta chains from one sample, sequenced in a study of identical twins. TCRdb called the 5' RACE reads again in MiXCR, with one record for every CDR3 protein. The table records roughly 1,500,000 distinct CDR3 sequences, about 32% of them present only once. The source material was cord blood. These receptors were taken from a newborn girl in good health. CDR3s include the opening cysteine and the closing phenylalanine or tryptophan. Fields, in order: J gene, V gene, D gene, clone size, CDR3 DNA, CDR3 protein. D genes are given only for firm matches. Some rows mark clone size as missing; the rest say once, few, many or name a class of expanded clone.

>TRBJ1-1|TRBV5-1|NA|few
TGCGCCAGCAGCTACAAGCGGAACACTGAAGCTTTCTTT
CASSYKRNTEAFF
>TRBJ1-2|TRBV4-1|TRBD1|NA
TGCGCCAGCAGCCACGACGACAGGGAAGGGAACTATGGCTACACCTTC
CASSHDDREGNYGYTF
>TRBJ2-2|TRBV5-4|NA|NA
TGTGCCAGCAGCCCCCCGGGAATCTCCAGGCCCGGGGAGCTGTTTTTT
CASSPPGISRPGELFF
>TRBJ2-5|TRBV6-6|NA|NA
TGTGCCAGCAGTTACTCGGGGACGCAAAGTAAAGAGACCCAGTACTTC
CASSYSGTQSKETQYF
>TRBJ1-2|TRBV20-1|NA|NA
TGCAGTGCTACACAGGCGGATGATAAGGGCTACACCTTC
CSATQADDKGYTF
>TRBJ2-5|TRBV28|TRBD2|few
TGTGCCAGCAGTTTACTAGCGGGAGTTCAGCAGCAGTACTTC
CASSLLAGVQQQYF
>TRBJ1-2|TRBV20-1|TRBD1|few
TGCAGTGCTAGAGGACAGGGACCCTATGGCTACACCTTC
CSARGQGPYGYTF
>TRBJ2-7|TRBV7-9|TRBD2|NA
TGTGCCAGCAGCTTGAGCGGGAGAGTGGTCGAGCAGTACTTC
CASSLSGRVVEQYF
>TRBJ1-6|TRBV20-1|NA|NA
TGCAGTGCTCAAACTCCCAGGGTCAATTCACCCATCCACTTT
CSAQTPRVNSPIHF
>TRBJ2-7|TRBV27|TRBD1|few
TGTGCCAGCAGTACCCAGGGGGCCTACGAGCAGTACTTC
CASSTQGAYEQYF
>TRBJ2-1|TRBV11-2|TRBD1|NA
TGTGCCAGCTCAGGGGACAGGGTACAGATTTATGAGCAGTTCTTC
CASSGDRVQIYEQFF
>TRBJ1-2|TRBV20-1|NA|few
TGCAGTGCACGGACACCAGGAGGCTATGGCTACACCTTC
CSARTPGGYGYTF
>TRBJ2-4|TRBV6-1|NA|NA
TGTGCCAGCAATCTCCGCGGGGTCGGGGAGCAGTACTTC
CASNLRGVGEQYF
>TRBJ2-5|TRBV13|NA|NA
TGTGCCAGCAGCGACCGGACCGCTAAGGAGACCCAGTACTTC
CASSDRTAKETQYF
>TRBJ2-5|TRBV20-1|TRBD2|NA
TGCAGTGCTAGAGATTATTTTGCGGGGGTCGAAGAGACCCAGTACTTC
CSARDYFAGVEETQYF
>TRBJ1-6|TRBV20-1|NA|NA
TGCAGTGCTAGAGAAAGTGTTTCTAATTCACCCCTCCACTTT
CSARESVSNSPLHF
>TRBJ2-7|TRBV28|TRBD2|NA
TGTGCCAGCAGTCTCCCGACTAGCGGGAGGGTCTATGAGCAGTACTTC
CASSLPTSGRVYEQYF
>TRBJ1-1|TRBV5-1|NA|few
TGCGCCAGCAGCTTGGTAAGGGCAGGAGGGACTGAAGCTTTCTTT
CASSLVRAGGTEAFF
>TRBJ2-3|TRBV14|NA|many
TGTGCCAGCAGCCATACCGCCCCAGATACGCAGTATTTT
CASSHTAPDTQYF
>TRBJ1-6|TRBV28|NA|few
TGTGCCAGCTGTTTTGTAGATAATTCACCCCTCCACTTT
CASCFVDNSPLHF
>TRBJ1-1|TRBV18|NA|few
TGTGCCAGCTCACCAGCCGCAGGGAACACTGAAGCTTTCTTT
CASSPAAGNTEAFF
>TRBJ2-5|TRBV2|TRBD2|NA
TGTGCCAGCAGTGCCATTCTAGCGGGTGCCCGGAAGACCCAGTACTTC
CASSAILAGARKTQYF
>TRBJ2-1|TRBV20-1|TRBD2|NA
TGCAGTGCTTACGGACTAGCGGGGAGGAATGAGCAGTTCTTC
CSAYGLAGRNEQFF